A single sample gave rise to the 26 T cell receptor beta chains below, sequenced in a study of blood T cell repertoires in COVID-19 (dated by TCRdb to the early 2020s). Libraries were prepared through the immunoSEQ multiplex PCR assay. Held by TCRdb, this immuneACCESS table contains in-frame sequences only and omits some clones. Under half of the omission traces to an unresolved V gene where checked; the cause of the rest is unknown. For this sample the table gives approximately 80,000 clones, of which around 87% were detected only once. The ten most abundant clones make up over 5% of the sample. The specimen was peripheral blood. Every receptor here comes from a man aged 40-49 years with acute or convalescent COVID-19.

This clone was seen a handful of times. The chain links TRBV11-2 to TRBJ1-5; D is unclear. Looked up from germline, CDR1 is SGHAT and CDR2 is FQNNGV. The V gene lost 6 bases and the J gene lost 1 base, with 7 bases spanning the gap. CDR3 length: 13 residues. The CDR3 nucleotides read TGTGCCAGCAGTCGGGAGAGCAATCAGCCCCAGCATTTT. Translated: CASSRESNQPQHF.

The chain carries TRBV10-3 and TRBJ2-5; 14 nucleotides agree with TRBD2. The junction had 4 bases not matched to a gene; V was cut back by 6 bases and J by 1 base. The germline CDR1 and CDR2 sequences are ENHRY and SYGVKD. The CDR3 contains 16 residues. In nucleotides, the CDR3 is TGTGCCATCAGCCCGGGACTAGCGGGGGCCCAAGAGACCCAGTACTTC. Encoded protein: CAISPGLAGAQETQYF.

V is TRBV4-3 and J is TRBJ2-7; 7 nucleotides match TRBD1. Germline assignment: CDR1 LGHNA and CDR2 YSLEER. The V gene end was trimmed by 0 bases and the J gene end by 7 bases; junction bases not matched to a gene: 6. This CDR3 is built from 14 residues. Here the CDR3 reads CASSQDSQGWEQYF. The CDR3 DNA reads as TGCGCCAGCAGCCAAGACTCACAGGGGTGGGAGCAGTACTTC.

This clone was seen only a few times. This chain connects TRBV6-5 to TRBJ1-1, with D perhaps matching TRBD1 (5 bases). The CDR3 totals 15 residues. Trimming removed 6 bases from V and 1 base from J, with 15 bases in between. Germline CDR1 reads MNHEY; CDR2 reads SVGAGI. As DNA, the CDR3 is TGTGCCAGCAGGGAGGGACCGTTAAGGAACACTGAAGCTTTCTTT. Amino acids: CASREGPLRNTEAFF.

This chain connects TRBV27 to TRBJ2-7, with a weak D call TRBD1 (6 bases). The V end was cut by 5 bases, the J end by 5 bases, with 16 bases between. This CDR3 is built from 14 residues. Germline CDR1 MNHEY, CDR2 SMNVEV (reference sequence). The DNA of the CDR3 is TGTGCCAGCAGTACTCAGGGGAGCGTACACGAGCAGTACTTC. It is translated as CASSTQGSVHEQYF.

The chain carries TRBV21-1 and TRBJ2-1; no check of the table's D call, TRBD1, against the DNA was made. TRBV21-1 is a pseudogene locus. The CDR3 covers 16 residues. CDR3 in amino acids: CASSRIRDRGYDEQFF. The DNA for the CDR3 is TGTGCCAGCAGCCGAATCCGGGACAGGGGTTACGATGAGCAGTTCTTC.

V usage is TRBV2 and J usage is TRBJ2-1; TRBD1 might be the D (7 bases). Germline V lookup: CDR1 SNHLY, CDR2 FYNNEI. Trimming cost V 10 bases and J 5 bases, with 18 bases left between them. There are 14 residues in the CDR3. The CDR3 loop is CATEWRGRDNEQFF. In nucleotides, the CDR3 is TGTGCCACCGAGTGGAGGGGGCGTGACAATGAGCAGTTCTTC. Combining the CDR3 with reference TRBV2 and TRBJ2-1 gives the whole variable domain EPEVTQTPSHQVTQMGQEVILRCVPISNHLYFYWYRQILGQKVEFLVSFYNNEISEKSEIFDDQFSVERPDGSNFTLKIRSTKLEDSAMYFCATEWRGRDNEQFFGPGTRLTVL.

The chain joins TRBV5-1 to TRBJ2-1; 10 positions agree with TRBD2. CDR3 length: 15 residues. V lost 4 bases and J lost 7; bases outside the gene matches: 8. Germline-derived CDR1 and CDR2 are SGHRS and YFSETQ. Here the CDR3 DNA reads TGCGCCAGCAGCCACTCAGCGGGAGGGCGAAATGAGCAGTTCTTC. It translates to CASSHSAGGRNEQFF.

This sequence joins TRBV12-5 and TRBJ1-1; no clear D. Germline lookup yields CDR1 LGHNT and CDR2 FRNRAP. The CDR3 extends over 14 amino acids. V was clipped by 1 base and J by 0 bases, with 6 bases between them. The CDR3 sequence: CASGLGQMNTEAFF. CDR3 in DNA: TGTGCTAGTGGTTTGGGGCAGATGAACACTGAAGCTTTCTTT.

The chain combines TRBV7-8 with TRBJ2-1; 12 bases are a match to TRBD2. The CDR3 has 16 amino acids. V gave up 5 bases and J gave up 6 bases; unmatched junction bases: 8. CDR1 SGHVS and CDR2 FQNEAQ come from the germline V gene. The CDR3 DNA sequence: TGTGCCAGCAGCCCACCGGGACTAGCGGGCCCCAATGAGCAGTTCTTC. Its protein product is CASSPPGLAGPNEQFF.

The CDR3 DNA follows: TGTGCCAGCAGTGATAACCGGGGGTTAGGACCTGAAGCTTTCTTT. Translating it yields CASSDNRGLGPEAFF. The chain has TRBV2 and TRBJ1-1, with D tentatively TRBD1 (5 bases). Germline V lookup: CDR1 SNHLY, CDR2 FYNNEI. The V and J ends lost 3 bases and 6 bases respectively, with 17 bases between them. CDR3 length: 15 residues.

The sample holds one count of this clone. The rearrangement joins TRBV14 to TRBJ2-1, with 11 bases fitting TRBD1. V dropped 2 bases and J dropped 1; count of bases not matched to a gene: 22. The CDR3 has 23 amino acids. Per germline, CDR1 SGHDN and CDR2 FVKESK. CDR3 sequence: CASSQNPQPGQGGKFGSYNEQFF. The CDR3, as DNA: TGTGCCAGCAGCCAAAACCCGCAGCCGGGACAGGGGGGTAAATTTGGTTCCTACAATGAGCAGTTCTTC.

This chain uses TRBV5-4 with TRBJ2-7, with 8 bases that match TRBD1. Trimming took 4 bases from V and 5 from J; bases not matched to a gene: 5. The CDR3 is made up of 13 amino acids. Germline-derived CDR1 and CDR2 are SGHNT and YYREEE (reference sequence). The CDR3, as DNA: TGTGCCAGCAGCCCAACAGGGGGACACGAGCAGTACTTC. Its protein is CASSPTGGHEQYF.

This rearrangement joins TRBV9 to TRBJ2-1, with D perhaps TRBD1 (6 bases). Germline assignment: CDR1 SGDLS and CDR2 YYNGEE. V was cut by 0 bases and J by 9 bases, with 22 bases left in between. This CDR3 is 17 amino acids long. The CDR3 protein is CASSVDPPAGTLAEQFF. The CDR3 coding sequence is TGTGCCAGCAGCGTAGACCCCCCCGCAGGGACACTGGCTGAGCAGTTCTTC.

The gene calls are TRBV2 and TRBJ1-5; D remains unclear. The V end lost 3 bases, the J end lost 4 bases, and 10 bases lay between the germline ends. Germline V lookup: CDR1 SNHLY, CDR2 FYNNEI. The CDR3 runs 14 residues. This CDR3 reads CASSETFSNQPQHF. CDR3 DNA: TGTGCCAGCAGTGAGACTTTTAGTAATCAGCCCCAGCATTTT.

The chain recombines TRBV24-1 with TRBJ2-2; D call uncertain. The CDR3 length is 15 residues. Germline CDR1 reads KGHDR; CDR2 reads SFDVKD. V was trimmed by 3 bases and J by 5 bases, leaving 12 bases between them. CDR3 bases: TGTGCCACCAGTGATCGGAGACCTAGTACCGGGGAGCTGTTTTTT. Residues: CATSDRRPSTGELFF.

The V gene is TRBV5-4, the J gene TRBJ1-1, with 11 bases identical to TRBD1. There are 13 residues in the CDR3. The V segment lost 9 bases and the J segment 5 bases; nucleotides outside the gene matches: 6. Germline V gives CDR1 SGHNT, CDR2 YYREEE (reference sequence). DNA for the CDR3: TGTGCCACGAACCGGGACAGGGGGACTGAAGCTTTCTTT. Amino acids: CATNRDRGTEAFF.

The rearrangement joins TRBV9 to TRBJ2-7, with 7 bases aligning to TRBD2. Germline values: CDR1 SGDLS, CDR2 YYNGEE. CDR3 size: 15 residues. V lost 3 bases and J lost 3; bases outside the gene matches: 9. Here the CDR3 reads CASSGGTTDGYEQYF. As DNA, the CDR3 is TGTGCCAGCAGCGGCGGGACTACAGACGGCTACGAGCAGTACTTC. The complete variable domain, with remaining parts taken from reference TRBV9 and TRBJ2-7, reads DSGVTQTPKHLITATGQRVTLRCSPRSGDLSVYWYQQSLDQGLQFLIQYYNGEERAKGNILERFSAQQFPDLHSELNLSSLELGDSALYFCASSGGTTDGYEQYFGPGTRLTVT.

The chain uses TRBV6-5 and TRBJ1-1, with a tentative D call TRBD1 (5 bases). The CDR3 extends over 13 amino acids. Germline-derived CDR1 and CDR2 are MNHEY and SVGAGI. The V end lost 10 bases, the J end lost 1 base, and 13 bases lay between the germline ends. DNA of the CDR3: TGTGCCATCCGCCCGGGGGAGAACACTGAAGCTTTCTTT. Translation: CAIRPGENTEAFF.

This clone showed up just a few times. The rearrangement joins TRBV6-2 or TRBV6-3 to TRBJ2-2, with 8 bases identical to TRBD2. With V trimmed by 0 bases and J by 4 bases, 13 bases remained unmatched. Germline assignment: CDR1 MNHEY and CDR2 SVGEGT. This CDR3 region has 19 residues. CDR3 sequence reads: CASSYSSFYAGGTTGELFF. CDR3 coding DNA: TGTGCCAGCAGTTACTCGAGTTTTTATGCGGGAGGCACCACCGGGGAGCTGTTTTTT.

The CDR3, as DNA: TGTGCCAGCAGCCCTCGCGAGGACTATAATTCACCCCTCCACTTT. Its translation is CASSPREDYNSPLHF. The gene calls are TRBV9 and TRBJ1-6; D is uncertain. V was trimmed by 4 bases and J by 3 bases, leaving 11 bases between them. CDR3 length equals 15 residues. Germline loops: CDR1 SGDLS, CDR2 YYNGEE.

The V and J genes are TRBV11-2 and TRBJ2-2, with 10 nucleotides matching TRBD1. In germline, CDR1 is SGHAT, CDR2 FQNNGV. The J segment lost 4 bases and the V segment lost 0 bases, leaving 2 bases of the junction unmatched. This CDR3 is built from 16 residues. CDR3 DNA sequence: TGTGCCAGCAGCTTAGATGGGACAGGGGTCACCGGGGAGCTGTTTTTT. This translates into CASSLDGTGVTGELFF.

The chain links TRBV6-1 to TRBJ1-6; 10 bases agree with TRBD1. The CDR3 loop spans 18 amino acids. The J segment lost 3 bases and the V segment lost 0 bases, leaving 5 bases of the junction unmatched. Germline loops: CDR1 MNHNS, CDR2 SASEGT. As DNA, the CDR3 is TGTGCCAGCAGTGAAGCGGGACAGGGGTTGGGCTATAATTCACCCCTCCACTTT. Encoded protein: CASSEAGQGLGYNSPLHF.

This clone is a singleton in its sample. The chain employs TRBV6-5 and TRBJ1-1; D remains ambiguous. The CDR3 spans 11 residues. Germline-derived CDR1 and CDR2 are MNHEY and SVGAGI. V was trimmed by 6 bases and J by 9 bases, leaving 11 bases between them. CDR3 sequence reads: CASSRGGKAFF. CDR3 DNA: TGTGCCAGCAGCCGGGGAGGGAAAGCTTTCTTT.

The table lists this clone with a count of one. The chain carries TRBV19 and TRBJ2-1; TRBD2 matches at 11 bases. Germline CDR1 LNHDA, CDR2 SQIVND (reference sequence). The CDR3 has 15 amino acids. Trimming took 2 bases from V and 6 from J; bases not matched to a gene: 3. The CDR3 loop reads CASSISSGGPNEQFF. The DNA for the CDR3 is TGTGCCAGTAGTATATCTAGCGGGGGGCCCAATGAGCAGTTCTTC.

V and J are TRBV4-1 and TRBJ2-1; 9 bases are a match to TRBD2. Germline V gives CDR1 MGHRA, CDR2 YSYEKL. The CDR3 runs 16 residues. The ends lost 1 base at V and 5 bases at J; junction bases unmatched: 6. CDR3 sequence reads: CASSQVAGGPNNEQFF. The CDR3 coding sequence is TGCGCCAGCAGCCAAGTTGCGGGAGGGCCAAACAATGAGCAGTTCTTC.